This TCR beta chain was sequenced in a study of T cell responses to AZD1222 COVID-19 vaccine. Whole-study results and caveats: Recipients of two AZD1222 doses showed rising Spike-specific TCR breadth and depth. Among AZD1222 vaccinees, only six or seven were seropositive at baseline.

The CDR3 is 14 amino acids. Trimming took 2 bases from V and 8 from J; bases not matched to a gene: 4. Looked up from germline, CDR1 is SGDLS and CDR2 is YYNGEE. Analyses pooled second doses at about 4 or about 12 weeks. As for this clone: Its antigen is currently unknown.

Repertoires were generated with immunoSEQ multiplex PCR, while TCRdb's copy carries only in-frame clones and drops some. The repertoire includes 150,000 to 250,000 clones, about 94% of them detected once, and 1% sits in the top ten. The sequence derives from an adult who received the AZD1222 COVID-19 vaccine. The chain recombines TRBV9 with TRBJ1-6, with TRBD1 matching over 7 bases. Here the sequenced sample was peripheral blood, taken 28 days after the second AZD1222 dose. CDR3 sequence reads: CASSVEQGHSPLHF. The DNA for the CDR3 is TGTGCCAGCAGCGTGGAACAGGGGCATTCACCCCTCCACTTT.